The 25 T cell receptor beta chains listed next were all sequenced from one sample in a study of blood T cell repertoires in COVID-19. The protocol was immunoSEQ multiplex PCR, while the TCRdb copy is restricted to in-frame clones and leaves out a portion. This sample carries approximately 200,000 clones, approximately 84% of them seen once, and the ten largest clones take roughly 3.2%. The sequencing sample was made of PBMCs or T cells enriched from blood (not recorded which). All receptors derive from a woman in her thirties who had recovered from COVID-19.

The chain is built from TRBV7-3 and TRBJ2-2, with TRBD1 matching 8 bases. Germline lookup yields CDR1 SGHTA and CDR2 FQGTGA. The CDR3 extends over 16 amino acids. V was pared by 5 bases and J by 6 bases, with 11 bases of the junction left unmatched. CDR3 in DNA: TGTGCCAGCAGCCAGCAAGGACAGGGAGGAGCCGGGGAGCTGTTTTTT. Its translation: CASSQQGQGGAGELFF.

V usage is TRBV27 and J usage is TRBJ1-1; possible D gene TRBD1, 5 bases. CDR1 MNHEY and CDR2 SMNVEV come from the germline V gene (reference sequence). Trimming removed 2 bases from V and 6 bases from J, with 22 bases in between. The CDR3 loop spans 17 amino acids. CDR3 nucleotides: TGTGCCAGCAGTTTAAAGCCCCCCCGCCGGGGGTACCCTGAAGCTTTCTTT. Translation gives CASSLKPPRRGYPEAFF.

The V gene is TRBV5-1, the J gene TRBJ1-5; TRBD1 might be the D (5 bases). Trimming left V 4 bases short and J 5 bases short, with 16 bases between. The CDR3 runs 15 residues. Germline loops: CDR1 SGHRS, CDR2 YFSETQ. The CDR3 region has the DNA TGCGCCAGCAGCCCCTCCACAGGTGGTTATCAGCCCCAGCATTTT. It yields the protein CASSPSTGGYQPQHF.

This clone was recorded a few times. The chain combines TRBV20-1 with TRBJ1-6; D is ambiguous. Germline loops: CDR1 DFQATT, CDR2 SNEGSKA (reference sequence). Trimming shortened V by 3 bases and J by 9 bases, and 15 bases separated the two germline ends. The CDR3 is made up of 14 amino acids. CDR3 region: CSASPGRRSSPLHF. In DNA, the CDR3 is TGCAGTGCTAGTCCGGGCAGGAGGAGTTCACCCCTCCACTTT.

The chain uses TRBV19 and TRBJ1-5; weak D call: TRBD1 (6 bases). V lost 6 bases to trimming and J lost 4 bases, with 13 bases between them. The CDR3 loop spans 14 amino acids. Germline CDR1 and CDR2: LNHDA and SQIVND (reference sequence). CDR3: CASRDDRTNQPQHF. CDR3 nucleotides: TGTGCCAGTAGGGACGACAGGACGAATCAGCCCCAGCATTTT.

The chain has TRBV9 and TRBJ1-1; TRBD1 might be the D (5 bases). CDR3 length equals 15 residues. Germline loops: CDR1 SGDLS, CDR2 YYNGEE. V gave up 3 bases and J gave up 3 bases, with 15 bases separating them. The CDR3 sequence is CASSARKGQDTEAFF. CDR3 DNA sequence: TGTGCCAGCAGCGCCAGGAAGGGGCAGGACACTGAAGCTTTCTTT.

The V call is TRBV19, the J call TRBJ1-3; 7 bases match TRBD1. With 3 bases clipped from V and 0 bases from J, the junction kept 5 bases outside the gene matches. Germline CDR1 is LNHDA and CDR2 is SQIVND (reference sequence). The CDR3 spans 16 residues. The CDR3 reads CASSIRGDHSGNTIYF. The CDR3 bases are TGTGCCAGTAGTATCAGGGGGGACCACTCTGGAAACACCATATATTTT.

The chain couples TRBV28 to TRBJ1-5; unclear D gene. Deletions cut 1 base from V and 5 bases from J, with 12 bases between. Germline CDR1 is MDHEN and CDR2 is SYDVKM. This CDR3 contains 15 residues. CDR3 sequence: CASSLLAGSYQPQHF. The CDR3 coding sequence is TGTGCCAGCAGTTTATTAGCGGGGAGCTATCAGCCCCAGCATTTT. The variable domain in full, with the rest retrieved from reference TRBV28 and TRBJ1-5, is DVKVTQSSRYLVKRTGEKVFLECVQDMDHENMFWYRQDPGLGLRLIYFSYDVKMKEKGDIPEGYSVSREKKERFSLILESASTNQTSMYLCASSLLAGSYQPQHFGDGTRLSIL.

This chain joins TRBV28 and TRBJ1-5, with TRBD1 as a possible D gene (5 bases). V gave up 8 bases and J gave up 5 bases, with 19 bases separating them. Looked up from germline, CDR1 is MDHEN and CDR2 is SYDVKM. The CDR3 length is 15 residues. CDR3 region: CASLLRAGRDQPQHF. The CDR3 DNA reads as TGTGCCAGCCTCCTGCGCGCAGGGAGGGATCAGCCCCAGCATTTT. Full variable domain (rest looked up from reference TRBV28 and TRBJ1-5): DVKVTQSSRYLVKRTGEKVFLECVQDMDHENMFWYRQDPGLGLRLIYFSYDVKMKEKGDIPEGYSVSREKKERFSLILESASTNQTSMYLCASLLRAGRDQPQHFGDGTRLSIL.

The chain carries TRBV19 and TRBJ2-2; 10 nucleotides line up with TRBD2. J was trimmed by 2 bases and V by 10 bases; bases with no gene match: 10. The CDR3 runs 16 residues. Looked up from germline, CDR1 is LNHDA and CDR2 is SQIVND (reference sequence). The CDR3 protein is CATRLASGGNTGELFF. DNA for the CDR3: TGTGCCACCCGGCTGGCTAGCGGGGGCAACACCGGGGAGCTGTTTTTT.

Here the CDR3 reads CASRRTGAGYGYTF. The CDR3 region has the DNA TGTGCCAGCAGGCGGACAGGGGCCGGCTATGGCTACACCTTC. The rearrangement links TRBV27 to TRBJ1-2, with 9 bases lining up with TRBD1. The CDR3 covers 14 residues. Germline V CDR1 and CDR2: MNHEY, SMNVEV (reference sequence). The V segment lost 6 bases and the J segment 4 bases; nucleotides outside the gene matches: 6.

V gene TRBV4-2 combines with J gene TRBJ2-7; D ambiguous. CDR3 length: 17 residues. Trimming removed 3 bases at V and 2 bases at J, with 20 bases between. Germline assignment: CDR1 LGHNA and CDR2 YNFKEQ. CDR3 region: CASSQSDLGGGAYEQYF. Written as DNA, the CDR3 is TGTGCCAGCAGCCAGTCTGATCTTGGCGGTGGTGCCTACGAGCAGTACTTC.

The chain combines TRBV11-1 with TRBJ2-1; 9 nucleotides line up with TRBD2. Trimming cost V 1 base and J 5 bases; bases outside gene matches: 0. There are 14 residues in the CDR3. Germline V lookup: CDR1 SGHAT, CDR2 FQDESV (reference sequence). CDR3 protein: CASSLGTSDNEQFF. Written as DNA, the CDR3 is TGTGCCAGCAGCTTAGGGACTAGCGACAATGAGCAGTTCTTC. The variable domain in full, with the rest retrieved from reference TRBV11-1 and TRBJ2-1, is EAEVAQSPRYKITEKSQAVAFWCDPISGHATLYWYRQILGQGPELLVQFQDESVVDDSQLPKDRFSAERLKGVDSTLKIQPAELGDSAMYLCASSLGTSDNEQFFGPGTRLTVL.

The CDR3 reads CASRTTGGNQPQHF. In DNA, the CDR3 is TGTGCCAGCAGAACAACAGGGGGCAATCAGCCCCAGCATTTT. The chain is built from TRBV6-5 and TRBJ1-5, with 7 positions matching TRBD1. Germline trimming cut 6 bases from V and 2 bases from J; bases unmatched to any gene: 4. CDR3 length: 14 residues. The V gene's germline CDR1 is MNHEY and CDR2 SVGAGI.

This clone showed up just a few times. The rearrangement uses TRBV19 and TRBJ2-5; 8 bases fit TRBD2. Germline loops: CDR1 LNHDA, CDR2 SQIVND (reference sequence). V lost 5 bases to trimming and J lost 5 bases; unmatched junction nucleotides: 10. The CDR3 is 15 residues long. For the CDR3, the DNA is TGTGCCAGTAGTCTCAATCAGCGGGGGTTCGAGACCCAGTACTTC. Protein product: CASSLNQRGFETQYF.

The CDR3 here is CASSFGMGATYGYTF. The CDR3 bases are TGTGCCAGCAGCTTCGGAATGGGAGCCACCTATGGCTACACCTTC. V gene TRBV5-5 combines with J gene TRBJ1-2; no clear D. The CDR3 runs to 15 residues. The V and J ends lost 2 bases and 4 bases respectively, with 15 bases between them. Germline V gene data show CDR1 as SGHKS and CDR2 as YYEKEE (reference sequence).

The genes are TRBV18 and TRBJ2-3, with 13 bases aligning to TRBD2. J gave up 7 bases and V 3 bases, and 4 bases lay outside the gene matches. The length of the CDR3 is 15 residues. The V gene's germline CDR1 is KGHSH and CDR2 LQKENI. CDR3 region: CASSPGTSGKYTQYF. The CDR3 coding sequence is TGTGCCAGCTCACCTGGGACTAGCGGGAAATATACGCAGTATTTT.

The chain recombines TRBV28 with TRBJ1-1, with D possibly being TRBD1 (6 bases). The germline V and J ends were trimmed by 8 bases and 4 bases, with 17 bases remaining between them. The CDR3 totals 14 residues. Germline assignment: CDR1 MDHEN and CDR2 SYDVKM. The CDR3 sequence: CASWTPTGFTEAFF. The CDR3 nucleotides are TGTGCCAGCTGGACCCCTACAGGGTTCACTGAAGCTTTCTTT.

The chain couples TRBV19 to TRBJ2-5; D not resolved. This CDR3 region has 15 residues. In germline, CDR1 is LNHDA, CDR2 SQIVND (reference sequence). Trimming removed 6 bases from V and 5 bases from J, with 19 bases in between. CDR3 nucleotides: TGTGCCAGTAGCCGCGCGGTCGAGCCCCGGGAGACCCAGTACTTC. Its translation is CASSRAVEPRETQYF.

The chain has TRBV19 and TRBJ2-7; unclear D gene. The length of the CDR3 is 15 residues. Germline V gene lookup returns CDR1 LNHDA and CDR2 SQIVND (reference sequence). V shed 2 bases and J shed 0 bases, with 11 bases lying between them. This CDR3 reads CASSISRASSYEQYV. The CDR3 DNA reads as TGTGCCAGTAGTATATCAAGAGCTAGCTCCTACGAGCAGTACGTC.

This chain uses TRBV18 with TRBJ2-3; 10 bases line up with TRBD2. The CDR3 runs 19 residues. V was clipped by 2 bases and J by 0 bases; unmatched bases: 11. Germline CDR1 KGHSH, CDR2 LQKENI. CDR3: CASSPRPLASGSSTDTQYF. The DNA of the CDR3 is TGTGCCAGCTCACCAAGACCCCTGGCTAGCGGGAGTAGCACAGATACGCAGTATTTT.

The chain uses TRBV28 and TRBJ1-3; unclear D gene. Germline V CDR1 and CDR2: MDHEN, SYDVKM. The CDR3 spans 10 residues. CDR3 in amino acids: CVSSGNTIYF. The CDR3 DNA sequence: TGTGTATCCTCTGGAAACACCATATATTTT.

This rearrangement joins TRBV11-1 to TRBJ2-7; tentatively, D is TRBD1 (6 bases). Germline V gene sequence: CDR1 SGHAT, CDR2 FQDESV (reference sequence). The CDR3 spans 14 residues. Trimming stripped 0 bases from V and 2 bases from J, with 8 bases between. The CDR3 nucleotides are TGTGCCAGCAGCTTAGCGGGGGCAGCCTACGAGCAGTACGTC. Translation gives CASSLAGAAYEQYV.

The J gene is TRBJ1-2, the V gene TRBV6-5; no clear D. Germline CDR1 is MNHEY and CDR2 is SVGAGI. The CDR3 is 14 amino acids. Trimming removed 0 bases from V and 8 bases from J, with 13 bases in between. CDR3 coding DNA: TGTGCCAGCAGTTACTCGCGGGGTGCGGGCGGCTACACCTTC. It codes for CASSYSRGAGGYTF.

The chain links TRBV5-1 to TRBJ2-7; 10 bases are shared with TRBD2. With 0 bases clipped from V and 6 bases from J, the junction kept 6 bases outside the gene matches. Looked up from germline, CDR1 is SGHRS and CDR2 is YFSETQ. The CDR3 loop spans 15 amino acids. CDR3 protein: CASSLGGLAGAEQYF. The CDR3 DNA follows: TGCGCCAGCAGCTTGGGGGGTCTAGCGGGAGCCGAGCAGTACTTC.